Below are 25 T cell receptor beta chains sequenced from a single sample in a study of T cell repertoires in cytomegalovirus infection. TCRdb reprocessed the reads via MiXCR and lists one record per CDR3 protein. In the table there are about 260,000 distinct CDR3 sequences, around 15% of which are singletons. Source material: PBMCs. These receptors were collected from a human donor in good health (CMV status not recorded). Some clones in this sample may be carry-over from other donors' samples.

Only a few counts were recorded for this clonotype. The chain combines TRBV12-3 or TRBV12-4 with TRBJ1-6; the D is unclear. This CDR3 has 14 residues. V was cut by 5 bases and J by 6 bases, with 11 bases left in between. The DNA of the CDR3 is TGTGCCAGCAGTCTCCGGGCCCTTAATTCACCCCTCCACTTT. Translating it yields CASSLRALNSPLHF.

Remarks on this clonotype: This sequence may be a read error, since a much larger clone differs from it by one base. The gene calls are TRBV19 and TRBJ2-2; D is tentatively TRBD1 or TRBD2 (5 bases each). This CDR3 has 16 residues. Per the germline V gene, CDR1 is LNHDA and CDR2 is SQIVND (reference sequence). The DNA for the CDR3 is TGTGCCAGTACCGTCACTGGACATGCGAACACCGGGGAGCTGTTGTTT. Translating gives CASTVTGHANTGELLF.

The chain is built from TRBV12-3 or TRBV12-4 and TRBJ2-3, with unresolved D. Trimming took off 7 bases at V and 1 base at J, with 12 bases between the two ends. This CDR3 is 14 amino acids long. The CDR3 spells CASTQGRGTDTQYF. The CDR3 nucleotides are TGTGCCAGCACCCAAGGAAGGGGCACAGATACGCAGTATTTT.

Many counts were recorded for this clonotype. The CDR3 loop reads CASSGEWTSGYQETQYF. The CDR3 nucleotides read TGTGCCAGCAGCGGGGAGTGGACTAGCGGTTATCAAGAGACCCAGTACTTC. This chain links TRBV7-2 with TRBJ2-5; TRBD2 matches at 10 bases. CDR1 is SGHTA and CDR2 is FQGNSA in the germline V gene. After removal of 5 bases from V and 2 bases from J, the junction contained 11 bases not matched to a gene. The CDR3 length is 17 residues.

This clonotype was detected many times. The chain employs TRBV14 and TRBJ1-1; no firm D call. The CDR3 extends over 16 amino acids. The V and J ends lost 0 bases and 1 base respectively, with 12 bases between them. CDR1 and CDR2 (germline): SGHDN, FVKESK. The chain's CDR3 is CASSQDGGWGNTEAFF. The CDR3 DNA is TGTGCCAGCAGCCAAGATGGCGGGTGGGGGAACACTGAAGCTTTCTTT.

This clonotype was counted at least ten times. CDR3 nucleotide sequence: TGTGCCACCAGCGACCGAGGGAGTATAAAAGAGACCCAGTACTTC. Translating gives CATSDRGSIKETQYF. The rearrangement uses TRBV6-1 and TRBJ2-5; tentative D call: TRBD2 (5 bases). V lost 10 bases to trimming and J lost 3 bases, with 21 bases between them. Per the germline V gene, CDR1 is MNHNS and CDR2 is SASEGT. CDR3 size: 15 residues.

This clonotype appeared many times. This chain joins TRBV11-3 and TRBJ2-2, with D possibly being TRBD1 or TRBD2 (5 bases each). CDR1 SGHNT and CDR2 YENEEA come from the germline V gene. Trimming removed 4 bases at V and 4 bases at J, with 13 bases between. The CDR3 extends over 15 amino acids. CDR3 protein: CASSSRGSGTGELFF. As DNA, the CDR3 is TGTGCCAGCAGCTCCCGGGGCAGCGGCACCGGGGAGCTGTTTTTT.

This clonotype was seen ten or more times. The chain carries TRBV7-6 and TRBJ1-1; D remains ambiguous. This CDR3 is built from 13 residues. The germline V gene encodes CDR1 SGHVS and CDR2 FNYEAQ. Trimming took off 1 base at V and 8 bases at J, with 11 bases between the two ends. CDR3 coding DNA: TGTGCCAGCAGCTTAGGGAGTAGGGAGGAAGCTTTCTTT. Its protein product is CASSLGSREEAFF.

This CDR3 reads CASSLFGDQETQYF. As DNA, the CDR3 is TGTGCCAGCAGCTTATTCGGGGATCAAGAGACCCAGTACTTC. This chain uses TRBV7-9 with TRBJ2-5, with a possible D match to TRBD2 (5 bases). This CDR3 comprises 14 residues. V lost 2 bases to trimming and J lost 2 bases, with 9 bases between them. The germline CDR1 and CDR2 sequences are SEHNR and FQNEAQ (reference sequence). Using reference TRBV7-9 and TRBJ2-5 for the parts outside the CDR3, the full variable domain is DTGVSQNPRHKITKRGQNVTFRCDPISEHNRLYWYRQTLGQGPEFLTYFQNEAQLEKSRLLSDRFSAERPKGSFSTLEIQRTEQGDSAMYLCASSLFGDQETQYFGPGTRLLVL.

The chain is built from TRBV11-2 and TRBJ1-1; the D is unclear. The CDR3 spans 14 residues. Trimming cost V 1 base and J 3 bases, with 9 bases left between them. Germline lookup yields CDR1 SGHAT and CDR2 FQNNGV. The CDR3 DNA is TGTGCCAGCAGCTTAGGGATTAAGGACACTGAAGCTTTCTTT. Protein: CASSLGIKDTEAFF.

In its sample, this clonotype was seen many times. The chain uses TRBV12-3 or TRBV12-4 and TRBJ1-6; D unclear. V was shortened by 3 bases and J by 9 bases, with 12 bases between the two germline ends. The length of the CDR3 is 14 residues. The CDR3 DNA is TGTGCCAGCAGTTTGGGATCGGGCCTTTCACCCCTCCACTTT. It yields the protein CASSLGSGLSPLHF.

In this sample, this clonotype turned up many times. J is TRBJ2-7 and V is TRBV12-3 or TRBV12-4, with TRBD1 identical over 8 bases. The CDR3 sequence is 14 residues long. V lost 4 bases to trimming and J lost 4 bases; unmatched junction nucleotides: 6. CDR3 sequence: CASSYHRGFYEQYF. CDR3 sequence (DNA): TGTGCCAGCAGTTATCACAGGGGGTTTTACGAGCAGTACTTC.

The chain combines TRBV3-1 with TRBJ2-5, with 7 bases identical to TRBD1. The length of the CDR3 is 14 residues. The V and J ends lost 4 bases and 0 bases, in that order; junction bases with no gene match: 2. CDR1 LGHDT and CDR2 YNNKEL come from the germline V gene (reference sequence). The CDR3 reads CASSLGQNQETQYF. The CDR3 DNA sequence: TGTGCCAGCAGCCTGGGACAGAACCAAGAGACCCAGTACTTC.

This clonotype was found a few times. Here the CDR3 reads CASTDRVAGTEAFF. The DNA for the CDR3 is TGTGCCAGTACCGACAGGGTAGCGGGCACTGAAGCTTTCTTT. The chain uses TRBV19 and TRBJ1-1, with 7 bases fitting TRBD1. Germline trimming cut 7 bases from V and 4 bases from J; bases unmatched to any gene: 9. Germline loops: CDR1 LNHDA, CDR2 SQIVND (reference sequence). This CDR3 has 14 residues.

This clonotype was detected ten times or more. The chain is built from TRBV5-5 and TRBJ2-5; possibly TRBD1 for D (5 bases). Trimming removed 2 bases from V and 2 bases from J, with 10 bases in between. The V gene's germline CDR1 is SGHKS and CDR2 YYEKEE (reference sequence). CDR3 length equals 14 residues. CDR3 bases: TGTGCCAGCAGCTTATCGGCAGGGCAAGAGACCCAGTACTTC. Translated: CASSLSAGQETQYF.

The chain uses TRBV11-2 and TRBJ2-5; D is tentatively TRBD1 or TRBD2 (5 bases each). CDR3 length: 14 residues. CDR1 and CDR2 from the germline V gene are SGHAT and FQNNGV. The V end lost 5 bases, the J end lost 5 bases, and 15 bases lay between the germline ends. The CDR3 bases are TGTGCCAGCAGCCCCGGGACGGTAGGCGAGACCCAGTACTTC. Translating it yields CASSPGTVGETQYF.

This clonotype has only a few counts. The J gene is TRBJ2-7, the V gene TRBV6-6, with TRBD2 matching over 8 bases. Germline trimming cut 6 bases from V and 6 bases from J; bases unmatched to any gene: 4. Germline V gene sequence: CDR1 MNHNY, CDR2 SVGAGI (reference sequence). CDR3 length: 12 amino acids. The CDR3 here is CASRTGTSEQYF. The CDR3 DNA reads TGTGCCAGCAGGACCGGGACTAGCGAGCAGTACTTC.

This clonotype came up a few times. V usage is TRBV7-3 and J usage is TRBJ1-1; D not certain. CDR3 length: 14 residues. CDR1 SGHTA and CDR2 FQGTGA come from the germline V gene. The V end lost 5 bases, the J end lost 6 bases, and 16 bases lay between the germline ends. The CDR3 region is CASSPSFRDSEAFF. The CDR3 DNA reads TGTGCCAGCAGCCCCTCCTTTAGGGATTCTGAAGCTTTCTTT.

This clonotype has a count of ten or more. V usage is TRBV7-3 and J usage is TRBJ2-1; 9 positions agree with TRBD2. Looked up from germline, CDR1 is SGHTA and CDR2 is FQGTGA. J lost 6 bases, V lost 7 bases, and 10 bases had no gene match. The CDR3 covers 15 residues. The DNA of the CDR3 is TGTGCCAGCAACCACGGCGGGAGGGTTGTCAATGAGCAGTTCTTC. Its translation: CASNHGGRVVNEQFF.

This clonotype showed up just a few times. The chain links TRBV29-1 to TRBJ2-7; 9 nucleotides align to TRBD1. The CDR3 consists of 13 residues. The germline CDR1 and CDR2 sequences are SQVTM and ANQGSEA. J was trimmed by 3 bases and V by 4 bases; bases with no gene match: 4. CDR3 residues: CSVGGTGIYEQYF. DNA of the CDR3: TGCAGCGTTGGAGGGACAGGGATCTACGAGCAGTACTTC.

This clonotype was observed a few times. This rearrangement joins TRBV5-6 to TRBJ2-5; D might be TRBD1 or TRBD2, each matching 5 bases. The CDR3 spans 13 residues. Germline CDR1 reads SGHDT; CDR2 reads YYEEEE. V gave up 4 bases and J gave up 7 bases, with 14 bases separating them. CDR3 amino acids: CASSIQGVRTQYF. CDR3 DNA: TGTGCCAGCAGCATCCAGGGAGTTCGGACCCAGTACTTC.

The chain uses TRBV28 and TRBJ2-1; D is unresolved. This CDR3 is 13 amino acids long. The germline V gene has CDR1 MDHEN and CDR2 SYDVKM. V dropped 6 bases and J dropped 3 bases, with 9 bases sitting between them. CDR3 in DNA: TGTGCCAGCAGGCAGGACGGCTACAATGAGCAGTTCTTC. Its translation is CASRQDGYNEQFF.

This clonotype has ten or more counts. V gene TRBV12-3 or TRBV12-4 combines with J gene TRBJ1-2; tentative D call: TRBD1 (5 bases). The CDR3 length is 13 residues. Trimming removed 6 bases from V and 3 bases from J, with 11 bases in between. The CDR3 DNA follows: TGTGCCAGCAGCTGGGACGGGGACTATGGCTACACCTTC. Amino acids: CASSWDGDYGYTF.

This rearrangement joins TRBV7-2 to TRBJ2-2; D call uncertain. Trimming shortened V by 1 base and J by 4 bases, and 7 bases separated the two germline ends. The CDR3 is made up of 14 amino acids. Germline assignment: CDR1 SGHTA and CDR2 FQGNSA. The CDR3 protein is CASSLGVLTGELFF. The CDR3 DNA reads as TGTGCCAGCAGCTTAGGGGTACTCACCGGGGAGCTGTTTTTT.

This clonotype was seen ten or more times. The DNA for the CDR3 is TGTGCCAGCAGCCCGCGGGGCGGGGAGCCCCAGCATTTT. This gives the protein CASSPRGGEPQHF. This chain uses TRBV7-9 with TRBJ1-5; a weak D match, TRBD1 (5 bases). Looked up from germline, CDR1 is SEHNR and CDR2 is FQNEAQ (reference sequence). V lost 5 bases and J 8 bases, leaving 13 bases between the germline ends. The CDR3 extends over 13 amino acids.